This TCR beta chain was obtained from a study of T cell repertoires in breast cancer (dated by TCRdb to the mid-2010s). General notes on the study: The study profiled tumors, lymph nodes and peripheral blood lymphocytes from breast cancer patients, plus peripheral blood from healthy control donors. Most of the 21 patient tumors analyzed for shared TCRs were ER+/PR+. The controls were nine healthy donors whose age range was similar to that of the patients. On average, sequencing produced roughly 500,000 sequences per sample, which came to 9 to 10 reads per input cell. Because breast cancer has a low mutational burden and rarely has common mutations, the study reasoned that TCRs shared between breast cancer patients would target shared antigens. Tumors and tumor-involved lymph nodes were minced, digested with Liberase and DNase, and then passed through 70-um and 40-um filters. Tumor-free lymph nodes were processed with no enzymatic digestion, and blood samples were separated using Ficoll.

Taken from the germline V gene (reference sequence), the CDR1 and CDR2 loops are SGHNT and YYREEE. Compared with germline, V lacks 1 base and J lacks 3 bases; bases without a gene match: 5. The cysteine opens and the phenylalanine closes a CDR3 of 15 amino acids. The entry retains the CDR3 DNA only, 45 bases that are in frame from base 1. The library was prepared using emulsion pairing. Unpaired genes were suppressed by a second nested PCR with blocking oligos, after which a third nested PCR added Illumina adaptors and barcodes. Between about 4,500 and 260,000 T cells, along with C-region, Stepout and V-region primers, were included in each emulsion RT-PCR master mix. Emulsions were generated with the Micellula Emulsion and Purification Kit, and RT-PCR used Qiagen OneStep RT-PCR reagents. Pooled libraries were sequenced on an Illumina MiSeq with paired-end 2 x 250 reads. Concerning the study's data processing: Read pairs were joined in Galaxy and clipped at the engineered overlap into separate alpha and beta files; unclipped reads were discarded. To assign alpha-beta pairs, the researchers used CompleteTCR, a MiTCR-based pipeline that relies on an R script to link chains sharing read cluster identifiers. TCR sequences observed only once, about 1-3.4%, were removed as potential sequencing errors. The public reads were quality trimmed at Q25 with fastp and then assembled into clones with MiXCR by TCRdb, keeping productive beta chains. For every CDR3 protein sequence, its rows merge into one entry that carries the most common genes and DNA. The V and J calls and clone size are TCRdb's, not the authors'. The table for this sample lists about 40,000 distinct CDR3 sequences; about 41% of them were counted only once. The top ten clonotypes cover around three fifths of the sample.

Overall study outcomes, separate from this receptor: Discarding singleton TCRs and sampling only part of each tumor may have missed genuine antitumor clones. Emulsion RT-PCR was considered qualitative rather than quantitative, since transcript abundance and primer differences skewed clone recovery. TRBV7 predominance was observed among shared TCRs, which possibly reflected tumor recognition or mispriming bias from eight TRBV7 primers. Sentinel lymph nodes involved by tumor shared about fourfold more TCRs with matched tumor repertoires than tumor-free nodes did (approximately 7.2% versus 1.8%). Shared TCRs were encoded by various nucleotide sequences, which suggests selection and expansion based on antigen. Around 18 TCR pairs were shared across seven or more patient tumors and were rarely found in control blood, which suggests possible tumor specificity.

The study used an expanded emulsion RT-PCR method with primers for all TCR V genes to analyze paired alpha-beta TCRs of CD8+ T cells. CD8+ T cells were isolated with a CD8 positive selection kit and incubated overnight in 10 IU/mL IL-2 before emulsion RT-PCR. A few counts support this clonotype. Its binding antigen is unknown. Base quality data are lacking; no much larger clone is found one base away. Rearrangement joined TRBV5-4 to TRBJ2-3, with 7 junctional bases fitting TRBD1. Sequencing input: CD8+ T cells. The receptor was derived from a pool of human donors with breast cancer or a healthy control (not recorded which). The CDR3 region reads CASSLRQGRTDTQYF. The base sequence is TGTGCCAGCAGCTTGAGACAGGGTAGGACAGATACGCAGTATTTT. Where the CDR3 stops, the reference TRBV5-4 and TRBJ2-3 genes take over; the full variable domain is ETGVTQSPTHLIKTRGQQVTLRCSSQSGHNTVSWYQQALGQGPQFIFQYYREEENGRGNFPPRFSGLQFPNYSSELNVNALELDDSALYLCASSLRQGRTDTQYFGPGTRLTVL.